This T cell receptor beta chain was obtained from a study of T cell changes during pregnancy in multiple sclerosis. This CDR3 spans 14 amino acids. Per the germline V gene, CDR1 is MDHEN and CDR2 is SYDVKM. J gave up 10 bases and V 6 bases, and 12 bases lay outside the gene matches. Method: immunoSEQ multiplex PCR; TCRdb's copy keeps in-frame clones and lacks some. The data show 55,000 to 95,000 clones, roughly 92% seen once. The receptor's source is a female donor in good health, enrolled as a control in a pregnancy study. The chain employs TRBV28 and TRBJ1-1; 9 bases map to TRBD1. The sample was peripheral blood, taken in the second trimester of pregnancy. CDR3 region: CASRSSGQGRGAFF. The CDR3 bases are TGTGCCAGCAGGTCATCGGGACAGGGACGGGGAGCTTTCTTT.